Listed here are 13 T cell receptor beta chains from one sample, sequenced in a study of Graves' ophthalmopathy and Graves' hyperthyroidism. Amplification of the TCR beta CDR3 regions used RNA transcripts (as template). Amplification began with first-round RT-PCR using HTBI primers, then second-round multiplex PCR was performed. TCRdb reprocessed the multiplex PCR reads with MiXCR, giving one entry per CDR3 protein. The table has about 210,000 distinct CDR3 sequences, approximately 29% seen once. Sample: peripheral blood. The receptors derive from a man aged 45 to 65 with Graves' ophthalmopathy.

The genes are TRBV20-1 and TRBJ2-7; D not resolved. CDR1 and CDR2 from the germline V gene are DFQATT and SNEGSKA (reference sequence). The CDR3 spans 14 residues. V was cut by 0 bases and J by 2 bases, with 11 bases left in between. For the CDR3, the DNA is TGCAGTGCTAGAGATGTCGCCAGTACCTACGAGCAGTACTTC. It codes for CSARDVASTYEQYF.

Many counts were recorded for this clonotype. The V gene is TRBV28, the J gene TRBJ1-6; 7 bases line up with TRBD1. Germline lookup yields CDR1 MDHEN and CDR2 SYDVKM. The CDR3 runs to 15 residues. With V trimmed by 5 bases and J by 6 bases, 7 bases remained unmatched. For the CDR3, the DNA is TGTGCCAGCAGTCCCTGGGACAGCTCTAATTCACCCCTCCACTTT. It translates to CASSPWDSSNSPLHF.

This clonotype was picked up many times. The V and J genes are TRBV7-2 and TRBJ2-2, with 7 bases matching TRBD2. Trimming took 2 bases from V and 7 from J; bases not matched to a gene: 1. Germline CDR1 is SGHTA and CDR2 is FQGNSA. This CDR3 contains 13 residues. The CDR3 DNA follows: TGTGCCAGCAGCTTAAGCGGGGACGGGGAGCTGTTTTTT. It is translated as CASSLSGDGELFF.

Here the CDR3 reads CATSDFSPRGYEQYF. The CDR3 DNA follows: TGTGCCACCAGTGATTTTAGCCCCAGGGGCTACGAGCAGTACTTC. The chain couples TRBV24-1 to TRBJ2-7; maybe TRBD1 (6 bases). The CDR3 runs to 15 residues. Per the germline V gene, CDR1 is KGHDR and CDR2 is SFDVKD. The V end was cut by 1 base, the J end by 3 bases, with 12 bases between.

The rearrangement uses TRBV6-4 and TRBJ1-1; D is perhaps TRBD1 (5 bases). Trimming shortened V by 8 bases and J by 8 bases, and 15 bases separated the two germline ends. Germline V gene lookup returns CDR1 MRHNA and CDR2 SNTAGT. This CDR3 is 12 amino acids long. This chain's CDR3 is CASSGGGAEAFF. The CDR3 region has the DNA TGTGCCAGCTCGGGCGGAGGGGCCGAAGCTTTCTTT.

In its sample, this clonotype was seen many times. The chain employs TRBV9 and TRBJ1-3, with unresolved D. The CDR3 runs 16 residues. V lost 3 bases to trimming and J lost 4 bases, with 17 bases between them. CDR1 is SGDLS, CDR2 YYNGEE, per germline. The CDR3, as DNA: TGTGCCAGCAGCGCCAACCTCCGGGGATCGGGAAACACCATATATTTT. Amino acids: CASSANLRGSGNTIYF.

The table lists this clonotype with many counts. The J gene is TRBJ1-2, the V gene TRBV28; D not certain. V was pared by 1 base and J by 7 bases, with 10 bases between. The CDR3 has 13 amino acids. Germline V gives CDR1 MDHEN, CDR2 SYDVKM. The chain's CDR3 is CASSLLTGPGYTF. The CDR3 nucleotides are TGTGCCAGCAGTTTATTGACTGGACCTGGCTACACCTTC.

The genes are TRBV12-3 or TRBV12-4 and TRBJ1-1, with no clear D. This CDR3 is built from 14 residues. V was trimmed by 5 bases and J by 0 bases, leaving 10 bases between them. The CDR3 here is CASSHSTMNTEAFF. In DNA, the CDR3 is TGTGCCAGCAGTCACAGCACCATGAACACTGAAGCTTTCTTT.

This clonotype was seen repeatedly, ten times or more. This chain links TRBV11-2 with TRBJ2-5, with a weak D call TRBD1 (5 bases). CDR3 length: 16 residues. Germline V gene data show CDR1 as SGHAT and CDR2 as FQNNGV. The V and J ends lost 5 bases and 3 bases respectively, with 19 bases between them. Written as DNA, the CDR3 is TGTGCCAGCAGCCTAGGATGGCAGGGCTCGGAAGAGACCCAGTACTTC. It encodes CASSLGWQGSEETQYF.

In this sample, this clonotype turned up many times. This sequence joins TRBV10-3 and TRBJ1-1, with 8 positions matching TRBD1. From germline, CDR1 is ENHRY and CDR2 SYGVKD. With 2 bases clipped from V and 4 bases from J, the junction kept 3 bases outside the gene matches. The CDR3 has 14 residues. CDR3 residues: CAISEGQGATEAFF. Here the CDR3 DNA reads TGTGCCATCAGTGAGGGACAGGGAGCCACTGAAGCTTTCTTT.

This clonotype was picked up many times. This chain links TRBV19 with TRBJ2-2, with TRBD2 identical over 15 bases. CDR3 length: 20 amino acids. V gave up 8 bases and J gave up 3 bases; unmatched junction bases: 16. CDR1 LNHDA and CDR2 SQIVND come from the germline V gene (reference sequence). The DNA for the CDR3 is TGTGCCAGTTTGGGCTACGGACTAGCGGGAGGGAGCCCCTACACCGGGGAGCTGTTTTTT. Its protein product is CASLGYGLAGGSPYTGELFF.

This clonotype was counted at least ten times. The junction differs from germline at one of its ends, possibly a read error. The rearrangement links TRBV7-2 to TRBJ2-5, with D maybe TRBD2 (5 bases). Germline values: CDR1 SGHTA, CDR2 FQGNSA. This CDR3 is 10 amino acids long. The CDR3 region is CASSPLPGSF. The CDR3 DNA reads TGTGCCAGCAGCCCATTACCGGGAAGCTTC.

The table lists this clonotype with many counts. The rearrangement uses TRBV5-1 and TRBJ2-6; no clear D. Germline CDR1 and CDR2: SGHRS and YFSETQ. V was shortened by 0 bases and J by 0 bases, with 10 bases between the two germline ends. This CDR3 has 17 residues. This chain's CDR3 is CASSLVAGRSGANVLTF. CDR3 DNA sequence: TGCGCCAGCAGCTTGGTCGCCGGACGCTCTGGGGCCAACGTCCTGACTTTC.